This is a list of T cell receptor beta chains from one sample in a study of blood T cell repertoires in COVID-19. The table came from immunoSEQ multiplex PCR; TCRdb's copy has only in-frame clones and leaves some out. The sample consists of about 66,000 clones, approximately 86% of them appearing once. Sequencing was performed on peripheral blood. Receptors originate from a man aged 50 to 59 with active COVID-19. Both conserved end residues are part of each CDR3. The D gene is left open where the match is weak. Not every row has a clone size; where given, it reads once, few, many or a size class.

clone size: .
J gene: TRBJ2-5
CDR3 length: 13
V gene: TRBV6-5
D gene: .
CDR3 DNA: TGTGCCAGCAGTTACCGCATCGGGGAGACCCAGTACTTC
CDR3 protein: CASSYRIGETQYF

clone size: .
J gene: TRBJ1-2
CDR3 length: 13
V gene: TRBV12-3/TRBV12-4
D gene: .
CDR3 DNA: TGTGCCAGCAGTTTAGACAGTTGGTATGGCTACACCTTC
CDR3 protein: CASSLDSWYGYTF

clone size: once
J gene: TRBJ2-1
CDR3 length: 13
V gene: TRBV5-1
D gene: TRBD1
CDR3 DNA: TGCGCCAGCAGCCTGGACAGGGACAATGAGCAGTTCTTC
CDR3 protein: CASSLDRDNEQFF

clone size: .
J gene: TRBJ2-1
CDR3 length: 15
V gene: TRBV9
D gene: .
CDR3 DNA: TGTGCCAGCAGCGTAGCGGGTGTGACGGGGAATGAGCAGTTCTTC
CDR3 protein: CASSVAGVTGNEQFF

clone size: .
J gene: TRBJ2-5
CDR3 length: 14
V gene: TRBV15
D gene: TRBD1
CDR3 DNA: TGTGCCACCGGGGCGATGACAGGGGGCGAGACCCAGTACTTC
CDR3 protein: CATGAMTGGETQYF

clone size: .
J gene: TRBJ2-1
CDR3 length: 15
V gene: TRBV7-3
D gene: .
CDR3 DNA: TGTGCCAGCAGCTTATACTCTACGGGTAAGAATGAGCAGTTCTTC
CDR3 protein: CASSLYSTGKNEQFF

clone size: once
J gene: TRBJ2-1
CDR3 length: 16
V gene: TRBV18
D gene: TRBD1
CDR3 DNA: TGTGCCAGCTCACGCCTCGGGACAGGGGGGCCTAATGAGCAGTTCTTC
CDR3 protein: CASSRLGTGGPNEQFF

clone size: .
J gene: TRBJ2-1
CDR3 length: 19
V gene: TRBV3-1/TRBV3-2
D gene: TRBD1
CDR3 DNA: TGTGCCAGCAGCCAAGATTTAGAGACAGGGATAGATGGACACAATGAGCAGTTCTTC
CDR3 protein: CASSQDLETGIDGHNEQFF

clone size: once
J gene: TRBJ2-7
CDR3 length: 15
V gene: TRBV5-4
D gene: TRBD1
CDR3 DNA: TGTGCCAGCAGGAAGACAGGGGCTCTCTCCTACGAGCAGTACTTC
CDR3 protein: CASRKTGALSYEQYF

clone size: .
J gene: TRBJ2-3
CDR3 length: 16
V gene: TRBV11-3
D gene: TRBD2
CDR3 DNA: TGTGCCAGCAGCTTTGGGACTAGCGGGAGGGCAGATACGCAGTATTTT
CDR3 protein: CASSFGTSGRADTQYF

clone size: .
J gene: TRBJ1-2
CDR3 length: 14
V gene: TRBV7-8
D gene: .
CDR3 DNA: TGTGCCAGCAGCTTAGCGGGGGGGTACTATGGCTACACCTTC
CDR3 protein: CASSLAGGYYGYTF

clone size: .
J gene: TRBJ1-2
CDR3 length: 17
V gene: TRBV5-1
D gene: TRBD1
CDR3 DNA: TGCGCCAGCAGCAAACAGGGGTCGCCCCTCGAGGGCTATGGCTACACCTTC
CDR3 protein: CASSKQGSPLEGYGYTF

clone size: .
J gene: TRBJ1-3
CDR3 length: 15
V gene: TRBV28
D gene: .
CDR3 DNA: TGTGCCAGCAGTTTGTCGGGAGGACCTGGAAACACCATATATTTT
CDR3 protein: CASSLSGGPGNTIYF

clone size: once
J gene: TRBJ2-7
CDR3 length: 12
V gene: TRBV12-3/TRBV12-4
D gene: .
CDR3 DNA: TGTGCCAGCAGTTCCGGGAGCCACGAGCAGTACTTC
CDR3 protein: CASSSGSHEQYF

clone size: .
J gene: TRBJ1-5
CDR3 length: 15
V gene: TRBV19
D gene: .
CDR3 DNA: TGTGCCACTGTTAACAGGGACGGTTTCAATCAGCCCCAGCATTTT
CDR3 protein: CATVNRDGFNQPQHF

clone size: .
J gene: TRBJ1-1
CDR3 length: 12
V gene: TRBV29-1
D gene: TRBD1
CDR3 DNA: TGCAGCGTTGATGTGCAGGGGGAGAGAGCTTTCTTT
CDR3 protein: CSVDVQGERAFF

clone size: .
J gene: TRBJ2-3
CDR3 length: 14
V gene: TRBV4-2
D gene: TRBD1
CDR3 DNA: TGTGCCAGCAGCCTAGGACAGGGGACAGATACGCAGTATTTT
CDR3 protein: CASSLGQGTDTQYF

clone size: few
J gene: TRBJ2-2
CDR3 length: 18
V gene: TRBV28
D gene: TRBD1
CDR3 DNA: TGTGCCAGCAGTTTGATTAACATCGGGACAGCGAACACCGGGGAGCTGTTTTTT
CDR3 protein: CASSLINIGTANTGELFF

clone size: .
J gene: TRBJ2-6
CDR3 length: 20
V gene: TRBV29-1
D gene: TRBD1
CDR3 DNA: TGCAGCGTTGTGGACAGGGGGGCCGGTAGGGATAACTCTGGGGCCAACGTCCTGACTTTC
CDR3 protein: CSVVDRGAGRDNSGANVLTF

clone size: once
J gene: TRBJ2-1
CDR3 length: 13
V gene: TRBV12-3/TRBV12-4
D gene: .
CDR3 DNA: TGTGCCAGCATCACGCGGGGAGGCAATGAGCAGTTCTTC
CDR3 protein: CASITRGGNEQFF

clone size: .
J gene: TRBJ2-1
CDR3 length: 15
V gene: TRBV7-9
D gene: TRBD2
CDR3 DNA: TGTGCCAGCAGTCCCCGGGCGGGAGACTACAATGAGCAGTTCTTC
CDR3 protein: CASSPRAGDYNEQFF

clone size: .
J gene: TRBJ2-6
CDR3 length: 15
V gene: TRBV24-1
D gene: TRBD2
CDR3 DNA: TGTGCCACAGGGGAGGGGAGCTCTGGGGCCAACGTCCTGACTTTC
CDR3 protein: CATGEGSSGANVLTF

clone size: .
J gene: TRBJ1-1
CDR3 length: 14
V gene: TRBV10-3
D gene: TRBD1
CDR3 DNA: TGTGCCATCAGAGCAGGACAGGAGAACACTGAAGCTTTCTTT
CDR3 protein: CAIRAGQENTEAFF

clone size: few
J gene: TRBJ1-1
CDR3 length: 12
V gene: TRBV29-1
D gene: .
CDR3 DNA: TGCAGCGGTCAGACTAGGAACACTGAAGCTTTCTTT
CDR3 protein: CSGQTRNTEAFF

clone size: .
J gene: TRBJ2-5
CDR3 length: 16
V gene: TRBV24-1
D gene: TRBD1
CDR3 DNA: TGTGCCACCAGTGATTCCGGGACAGGGGAAGAAGAGACCCAGTACTTC
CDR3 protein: CATSDSGTGEEETQYF

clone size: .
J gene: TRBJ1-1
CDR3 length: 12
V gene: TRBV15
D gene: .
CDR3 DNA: TGTGCCACCAGCAGAGTCACAAAAATGGCTTTCTTT
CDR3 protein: CATSRVTKMAFF

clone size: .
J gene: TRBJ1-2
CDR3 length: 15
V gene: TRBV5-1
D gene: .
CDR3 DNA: TGCGCCAGCAGCCAAAGGGACACTCCGACCTATGGCTACACCTTC
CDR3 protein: CASSQRDTPTYGYTF

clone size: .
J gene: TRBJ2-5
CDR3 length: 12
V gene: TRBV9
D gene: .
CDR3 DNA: TGTGCCAGCAGCGTAGGAGGTGGGACCCAGTACTTC
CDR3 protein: CASSVGGGTQYF

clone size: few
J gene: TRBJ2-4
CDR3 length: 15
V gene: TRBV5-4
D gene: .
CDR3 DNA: TGTGCCAGCAGCTTGGCGGCAGGACAAAAAAACATTCAGTACTTC
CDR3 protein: CASSLAAGQKNIQYF

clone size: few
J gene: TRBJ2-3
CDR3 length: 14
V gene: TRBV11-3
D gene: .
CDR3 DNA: TGTGCCAGCAGCTTAGTTCTAGTCACAGATACGCAGTATTTT
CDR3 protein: CASSLVLVTDTQYF

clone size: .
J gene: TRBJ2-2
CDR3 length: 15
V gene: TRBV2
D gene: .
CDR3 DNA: TGTGCCAGCAGTGAAGCGCTGTGGGCCGCCGGGGAGCTGTTTTTT
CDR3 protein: CASSEALWAAGELFF

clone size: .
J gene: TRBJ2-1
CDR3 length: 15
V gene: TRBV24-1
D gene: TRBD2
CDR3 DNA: TGTGCCACCAGTGATTCGGGGACTAGCGGCAATGAGCAGTTCTTC
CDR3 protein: CATSDSGTSGNEQFF

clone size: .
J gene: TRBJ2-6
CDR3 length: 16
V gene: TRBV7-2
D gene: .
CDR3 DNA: TGTGCCAGCAGCAAAACCTCAGGGTCTGGGGCCAACGTCCTGACTTTC
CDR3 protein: CASSKTSGSGANVLTF

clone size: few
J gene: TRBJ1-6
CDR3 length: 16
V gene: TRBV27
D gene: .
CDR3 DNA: TGTGCCAGCAGTTTATCCCAAACAGGGTGGAATTCACCCCTCCACTTT
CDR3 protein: CASSLSQTGWNSPLHF

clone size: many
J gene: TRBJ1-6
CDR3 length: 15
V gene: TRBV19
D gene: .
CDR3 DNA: TGTGCCAGTAGTGTTGACAGGAGGAATAATTCACCCCTCCACTTT
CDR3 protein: CASSVDRRNNSPLHF

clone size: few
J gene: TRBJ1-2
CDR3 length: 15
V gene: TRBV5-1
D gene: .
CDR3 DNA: TGCGCCAGCAGCCCGGGAGGGGTCGAGGTTGTCGGCTACACCTTC
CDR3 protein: CASSPGGVEVVGYTF

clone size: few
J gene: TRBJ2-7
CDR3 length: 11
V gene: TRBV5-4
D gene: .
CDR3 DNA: TGTGCCAGCAGCTTGAGAGGGGAGCAGTACTTC
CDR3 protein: CASSLRGEQYF

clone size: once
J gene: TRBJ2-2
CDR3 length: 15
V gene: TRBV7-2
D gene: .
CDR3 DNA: TGTGCCAGCAGCAACGAACTAGTGAACACCGGGGAGCTGTTTTTT
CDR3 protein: CASSNELVNTGELFF

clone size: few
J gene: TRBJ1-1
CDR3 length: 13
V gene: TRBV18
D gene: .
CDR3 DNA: TGTGCCAGCTCAGCGGACAGGAACACTGAAGCTTTCTTT
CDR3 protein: CASSADRNTEAFF

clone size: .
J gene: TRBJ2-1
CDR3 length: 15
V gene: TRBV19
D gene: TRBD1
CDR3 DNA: TGTGCCAGTAGTGAAGGGGGCCCCGCCTACAATGAGCAGTTCTTC
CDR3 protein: CASSEGGPAYNEQFF

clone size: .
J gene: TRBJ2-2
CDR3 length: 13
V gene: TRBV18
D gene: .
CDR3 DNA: TGTGCCAGCTCACCGTCCCGGGCCGGGGAGCTGTTTTTT
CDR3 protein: CASSPSRAGELFF

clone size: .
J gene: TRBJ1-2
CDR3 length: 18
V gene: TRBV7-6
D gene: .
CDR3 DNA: TGTGCCAGCAGCCCACTCTTCGGAGTTAGCAGGGAGGATTATGGCTACACCTTC
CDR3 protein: CASSPLFGVSREDYGYTF

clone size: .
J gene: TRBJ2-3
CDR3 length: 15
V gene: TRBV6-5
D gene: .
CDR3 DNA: TGTGCCAGCAGAAATAGAGGATCTAGCACAGATACGCAGTATTTT
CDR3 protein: CASRNRGSSTDTQYF

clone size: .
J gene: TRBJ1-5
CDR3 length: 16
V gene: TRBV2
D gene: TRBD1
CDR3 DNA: TGTGCCAGCAGAGGACAGGGGGGTGGGGGCAATCAGCCCCAGCATTTT
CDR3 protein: CASRGQGGGGNQPQHF

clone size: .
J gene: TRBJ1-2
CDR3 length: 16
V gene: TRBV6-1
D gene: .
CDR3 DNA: TGTGCCAGCAGTGAAGGTACAGGGACGAGTATGAGTGGCTACACCTTC
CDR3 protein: CASSEGTGTSMSGYTF

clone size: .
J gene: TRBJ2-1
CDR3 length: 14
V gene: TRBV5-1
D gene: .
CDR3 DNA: TGCGCCAGCAGCCTACTGACAGTACACAATGAGCAGTTCTTC
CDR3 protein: CASSLLTVHNEQFF

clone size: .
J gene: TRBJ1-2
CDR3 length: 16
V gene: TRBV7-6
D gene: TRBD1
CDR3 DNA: TGTGCCAGCAGCCCGTCAGGGGGACTGACTAACTATGGCTACACCTTC
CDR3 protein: CASSPSGGLTNYGYTF

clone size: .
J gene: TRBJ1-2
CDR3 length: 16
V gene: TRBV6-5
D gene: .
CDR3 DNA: TGTGCCAGCAGTTACTCGGGCAGGCAAACTAACTATGGCTACACCTTC
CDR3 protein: CASSYSGRQTNYGYTF

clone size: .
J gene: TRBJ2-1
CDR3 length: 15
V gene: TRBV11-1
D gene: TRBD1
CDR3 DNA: TGTGCCAGCAGCGAACGGGACAGGGGGACCAATGAGCAGTTCTTC
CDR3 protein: CASSERDRGTNEQFF

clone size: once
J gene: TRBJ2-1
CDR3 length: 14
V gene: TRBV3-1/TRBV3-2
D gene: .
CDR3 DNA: TGTGCCAGCAGCCACGGGGGGACAAACAATGAGCAGTTCTTC
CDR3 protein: CASSHGGTNNEQFF

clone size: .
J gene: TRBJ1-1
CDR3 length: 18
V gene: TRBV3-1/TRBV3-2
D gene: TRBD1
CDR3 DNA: TGTGCCAGCAGCCCATCGTTATGGGGACAGGCCATGAACACTGAAGCTTTCTTT
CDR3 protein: CASSPSLWGQAMNTEAFF

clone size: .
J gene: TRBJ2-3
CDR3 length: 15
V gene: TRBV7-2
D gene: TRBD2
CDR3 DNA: TGTGCCAGCAGCTTAGAGGGACTAGGTACAGATACGCAGTATTTT
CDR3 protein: CASSLEGLGTDTQYF

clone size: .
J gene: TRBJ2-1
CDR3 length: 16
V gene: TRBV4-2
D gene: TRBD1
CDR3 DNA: TGTGCCAGCAGCCAAGATAGAGACAGGGATTACAATGAGCAGTTCTTC
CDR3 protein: CASSQDRDRDYNEQFF